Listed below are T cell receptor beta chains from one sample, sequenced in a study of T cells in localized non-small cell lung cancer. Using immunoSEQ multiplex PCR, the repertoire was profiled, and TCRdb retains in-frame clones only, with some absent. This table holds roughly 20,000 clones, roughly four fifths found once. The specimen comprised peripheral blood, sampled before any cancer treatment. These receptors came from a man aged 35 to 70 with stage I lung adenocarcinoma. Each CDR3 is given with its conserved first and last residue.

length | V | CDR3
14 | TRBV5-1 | CASSGGQPNTEAFF
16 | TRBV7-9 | CASSSPEYGIQETQYF
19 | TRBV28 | CASSKIVGTGINSPWGYTF
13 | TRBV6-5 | CASRSGGEETQYF
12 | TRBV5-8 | CASGYRYQPQHF
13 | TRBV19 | CASSIDTYNEQFF
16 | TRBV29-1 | CSVRFGTGGPNYGYTF
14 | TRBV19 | CASSIGDANTEAFF
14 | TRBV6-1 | CASSDLRWDYEQYF
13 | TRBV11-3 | CASSVGLGTEAFF
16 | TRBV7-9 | CASSSPRGGRDTEAFF
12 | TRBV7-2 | CASDSQQGGATF
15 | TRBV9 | CASSTHAGLNTEAFF
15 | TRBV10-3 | CAISLTGVIRYEQYF
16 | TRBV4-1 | CASSQVLTSGAYEQYF
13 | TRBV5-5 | CASSYASGEKLFF
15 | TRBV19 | CASRGRIAATDTQYF
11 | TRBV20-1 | CSARLAETQYF
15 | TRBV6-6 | CASSYSGQANYEQYF
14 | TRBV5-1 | CASSLASGRNIQYF
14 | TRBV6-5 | CASSYGQGNWGYTF
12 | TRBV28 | CASSFGHPEAFF
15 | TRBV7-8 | CASSLGTATSYEQYF
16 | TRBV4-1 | CASSQVWGAGVYEQYF